This T cell receptor beta chain was recorded in a study of shared clonotypes between healthy human individuals. About the research overall: Used for every donor were three CD4 naive, three CD4 memory, two CD8 naive and one CD8 memory plate.

This clone was counted once. Its antigen remains unidentified. TCRdb keeps only in-frame clones here, not all; method: immunoSEQ multiplex PCR. The sample consists of roughly 600,000 clones, about 98% of them appearing once. Only CD45RO-negative cells positively selected for CCR7 counted as naive CD8 cells, so terminally differentiated effector memory CD45RA+ cells were excluded. Study observations and caveats: For sorted subsets, rarefaction showed incomplete sequencing despite large depth. When compared with the clonotypes that were shared by all four sorted-subset donors, the non-shared clonotypes turned out to have lower generation probabilities.

This CDR3 region has 12 residues. CDR1 and CDR2 from the germline V gene are MNHNY and SVGAGI (reference sequence). Trimming shortened V by 2 bases and J by 6 bases, and 7 bases separated the two germline ends. The sample consisted of naive CD8+ T cells sorted from blood. The gene calls are TRBV6-6 and TRBJ1-1; D may be TRBD1 (5 bases). This receptor was taken from a man aged 25 to 40 in good health. In DNA form, the CDR3 reads TGTGCCAGCAGTTACACAGGTCCTGAAGCTTTCTTT. It translates to CASSYTGPEAFF.